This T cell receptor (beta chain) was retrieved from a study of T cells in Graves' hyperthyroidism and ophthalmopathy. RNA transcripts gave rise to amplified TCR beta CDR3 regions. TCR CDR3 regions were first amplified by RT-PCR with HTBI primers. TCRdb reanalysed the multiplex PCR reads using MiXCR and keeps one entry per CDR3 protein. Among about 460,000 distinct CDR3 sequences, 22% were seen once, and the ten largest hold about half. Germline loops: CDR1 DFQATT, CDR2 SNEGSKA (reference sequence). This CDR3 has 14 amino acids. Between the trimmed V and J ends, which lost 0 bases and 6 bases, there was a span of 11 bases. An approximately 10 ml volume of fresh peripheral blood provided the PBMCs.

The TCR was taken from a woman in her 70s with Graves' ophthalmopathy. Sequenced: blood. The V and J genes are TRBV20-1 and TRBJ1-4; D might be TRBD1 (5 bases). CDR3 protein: CSARDRQSDEKLFF. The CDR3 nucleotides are TGCAGTGCTAGAGACCGACAGTCTGATGAAAAACTGTTTTTT.